Below, one T cell receptor (beta chain) is given with its context. The antigen is unknown. The data were obtained in a study of cytomegalovirus exposure and HLA in healthy donors. Study-wide findings and caveats: Listed as cytomegalovirus-associated were over 150 TCR beta chains.

Method: immunoSEQ multiplex PCR; TCRdb's copy keeps in-frame clones and lacks some. This sample has 90,000 to 120,000 clones, with around 95% found just once. The V end was cut by 0 bases, the J end by 8 bases, with 20 bases between. Per the germline V gene, CDR1 is SGHRS and CDR2 is YFSETQ. CDR3 length: 16 amino acids. The clonotype originates from a woman aged 18-35 years in good health and CMV-seronegative. The chain carries TRBV5-1 and TRBJ1-2; D might be TRBD1 (6 bases). Sequenced input: PBMCs. The CDR3 is CASSLDVMGQSGGYTF. The CDR3 DNA follows: TGCGCCAGCAGCTTGGATGTTATGGGACAATCAGGGGGCTACACCTTC.